The clone carrying this TCR beta chain was recorded a few times. Its target is not known. Assay used: immunoSEQ multiplex PCR; TCRdb lists only in-frame clones, some missing. The sample holds under 45,000 clones, roughly 83% seen once. This entry is derived from a study of T cells in localized non-small cell lung cancer. Study-wide findings and caveats: The highest T cell clonality was in uninvolved adjacent lung, above tumor.

The germline V and J ends were trimmed by 10 bases and 0 bases, with 22 bases remaining between them. The CDR3 consists of 17 residues. Germline V CDR1 and CDR2: MDHEN, SYDVKM. This receptor was taken from a man between 40 and 70 years old with stage II lung adenocarcinoma. Sequencing used PBMCs, obtained before any cancer treatment. The chain links TRBV28 to TRBJ1-5; possibly TRBD1 for D (5 bases). CDR3 sequence (DNA): TGTGCCACCCTCCTTGGGGCGGCAGGGTATAGCAATCAGCCCCAGCATTTT. Protein sequence: CATLLGAAGYSNQPQHF.